This is a list of T cell receptor beta chains from one sample in a study of vaccination and CD4 T cells after COVID-19. These receptors have no known antigen. TCRdb processed the PCR reads anew with MiXCR; each CDR3 protein has one entry. The sample consists of over 6,500 distinct CDR3 sequences, 65% of them appearing once. The specimen was CD4+ T cells from blood, cultured in vitro. Receptor source: a human donor who had recovered from COVID-19. Both conserved end residues are part of each CDR3. A D gene is named only where the DNA matches it firmly. Only part of the rows carry a size: once, few, many, or a class if the clone is expanded.

j_gene,len,abundance,d_gene,v_gene,CDR3aa,CDR3nt
TRBJ1-1,14,.,TRBD1,TRBV6-1,CASRTGTGSTEAFF,TGTGCCAGCAGGACCGGGACAGGTAGTACTGAAGCTTTCTTT
TRBJ2-5,13,.,.,TRBV7-2,CASSPGQRETQYF,TGTGCCAGCAGCCCCGGCCAGCGGGAGACCCAGTACTTC
TRBJ2-7,15,.,TRBD2,TRBV19,CASSATSGNSYEQYF,TGTGCCAGTAGTGCCACTAGCGGAAACTCCTACGAGCAGTACTTC
TRBJ2-3,14,.,.,TRBV4-2,CASSQTDRTDTQYF,TGTGCCAGCAGCCAAACGGACCGGACAGATACGCAGTATTTT
TRBJ1-2,12,.,TRBD1,TRBV2,CASSRTGRGYTF,TGTGCCAGCAGTAGGACAGGGCGAGGCTACACCTTC
TRBJ1-1,10,.,.,TRBV10-1,CASRNTEAFF,TGCGCCAGCAGAAACACTGAAGCTTTCTTT
TRBJ2-3,14,.,.,TRBV2,CASKRGFLADTQYF,TGTGCCAGCAAAAGGGGGTTTTTGGCAGATACGCAGTATTTT
TRBJ1-5,13,large,.,TRBV7-2,CASSSRGDQPQHF,TGTGCCAGCAGCTCCCGGGGGGATCAGCCCCAGCATTTT
TRBJ2-3,12,.,.,TRBV11-2,CASSPSLSTQYF,TGTGCCAGCAGCCCCTCATTGAGCACGCAGTATTTT
TRBJ1-1,12,.,TRBD1,TRBV20-1,CSARTGNTEAFF,TGCAGTGCCAGGACAGGGAACACTGAAGCTTTCTTT
TRBJ2-3,15,medium-sized,.,TRBV29-1,CSVGHARTSLDTQYF,TGCAGCGTTGGACATGCTAGGACCTCCCTAGATACGCAGTATTTT
TRBJ2-1,18,.,TRBD2,TRBV6-2/TRBV6-3,CASSYSSGRAASYNEQFF,TGTGCCAGCAGTTACTCAAGCGGGAGGGCCGCGTCCTACAATGAGCAGTTCTTC
TRBJ2-3,14,.,.,TRBV7-7,CASSPQGSTDTQYF,TGTGCTAGCAGCCCCCAGGGATCCACAGATACGCAGTATTTT
TRBJ2-3,13,.,TRBD1,TRBV19,CASIPRGSDTQYF,TGTGCCAGTATCCCCAGGGGGTCCGATACGCAGTATTTT
TRBJ1-2,11,.,.,TRBV12-3/TRBV12-4,CASSFGTGYTF,TGTGCCAGCAGTTTCGGGACTGGCTACACCTTC
TRBJ2-1,14,.,.,TRBV2,CASKGTFYYNEQFF,TGTGCCTCGAAAGGGACTTTCTACTACAATGAGCAGTTCTTC
TRBJ1-2,14,.,.,TRBV5-5,CASSLDLTTYGYTF,TGTGCCAGCAGCTTGGACCTAACGACCTATGGCTACACCTTC
TRBJ2-5,13,.,.,TRBV10-3,CAIKGLYQETQYF,TGTGCCATCAAGGGACTGTACCAAGAGACCCAGTACTTC
TRBJ2-2,16,few,TRBD2,TRBV27,CASRTVGPGGTGELFF,TGTGCCAGCAGGACCGTGGGCCCGGGGGGCACCGGGGAGCTGTTTTTT
TRBJ1-4,12,.,TRBD1,TRBV28,CASRGDREKLFF,TGTGCCAGCAGAGGGGACAGGGAAAAACTGTTTTTT
TRBJ2-1,15,.,.,TRBV27,CASSLGTSSYNEQFF,TGTGCCAGCAGTTTAGGTACAAGCTCCTACAATGAGCAGTTCTTC
TRBJ1-2,15,few,.,TRBV6-1,CASTPSGMSGYGYTF,TGTGCCAGCACTCCGTCGGGGATGAGCGGCTATGGCTACACCTTC
TRBJ2-2,17,.,.,TRBV11-3,CASSLRGIELNTGELFF,TGTGCCAGCAGCTTAAGGGGTATAGAGTTGAACACCGGGGAGCTGTTTTTT
TRBJ2-2,19,.,TRBD2,TRBV24-1,CATSDHLGLAGVGTGELFF,TGTGCCACCAGTGACCATCTCGGACTAGCGGGAGTCGGCACCGGGGAGCTGTTTTTT
TRBJ2-4,15,.,TRBD1,TRBV28,CASSPGGMAKNIQYF,TGTGCCAGCAGCCCAGGGGGCATGGCCAAAAACATTCAGTACTTC
TRBJ2-7,14,few,.,TRBV6-2/TRBV6-3,CASSYGQVFYEQYF,TGTGCCAGCAGTTACGGGCAGGTTTTCTACGAGCAGTACTTC
TRBJ2-3,15,once,TRBD2,TRBV10-3,CAISQGLAGVDTQYF,TGTGCCATCAGTCAGGGACTAGCGGGAGTGGATACGCAGTATTTT
TRBJ2-5,13,few,.,TRBV27,CASSYRTEETQYF,TGTGCCAGCAGTTATCGGACAGAAGAGACCCAGTACTTC
TRBJ2-1,19,few,TRBD2,TRBV6-5,CASSSRLAGGFGFYNEQFF,TGTGCCAGCAGTTCCAGACTAGCGGGGGGGTTTGGGTTTTACAATGAGCAGTTCTTC
TRBJ1-3,16,.,.,TRBV28,CASSLLAGLAGNTIYF,TGTGCCAGCAGTTTACTCGCAGGGTTGGCTGGAAACACCATATATTTT
TRBJ1-1,14,.,.,TRBV2,CASSETGRVTEAFF,TGTGCCAGCAGTGAAACGGGCAGGGTTACTGAAGCTTTCTTT
TRBJ1-1,15,.,.,TRBV6-1,CASTKAKGLNTEAFF,TGTGCCAGCACTAAAGCGAAGGGTTTGAACACTGAAGCTTTCTTT
TRBJ2-5,11,.,.,TRBV7-6,CASSSQETQYF,TGTGCCAGCAGCTCCCAAGAGACCCAGTACTTC
TRBJ2-2,16,.,TRBD1,TRBV19,CASSTSGTGNTGELFF,TGTGCCAGTAGTACCTCCGGGACAGGTAACACCGGGGAGCTGTTTTTT
TRBJ1-6,14,.,.,TRBV6-5,CASSLPSYNSPLHF,TGTGCCAGCAGTTTACCCAGTTATAATTCACCCCTCCACTTT
TRBJ2-5,14,.,.,TRBV6-5,CASSYQGFQETQYF,TGTGCCAGCAGTTATCAGGGGTTCCAAGAGACCCAGTACTTC
TRBJ2-3,20,.,TRBD1,TRBV27,CASSFQPPGQGSRGTDTQYF,TGTGCCAGCAGTTTTCAACCCCCGGGACAGGGGAGTCGGGGCACAGATACGCAGTATTTT
TRBJ1-1,16,once,TRBD1,TRBV10-3,CAISPSSGTGGTEAFF,TGTGCCATCAGTCCTTCATCCGGGACAGGAGGGACTGAAGCTTTCTTT
TRBJ1-5,14,.,TRBD1,TRBV10-3,CAIRSTGAAQPQHF,TGTGCCATCAGATCAACAGGGGCGGCTCAGCCCCAGCATTTT
TRBJ1-6,15,.,.,TRBV2,CASSGPGASHSPLHF,TGTGCCAGCAGTGGGCCGGGGGCGAGCCATTCACCCCTCCACTTT
TRBJ1-1,14,.,TRBD1,TRBV2,CASSQTGTGTEAFF,TGTGCCAGCAGCCAGACAGGGACGGGCACTGAAGCTTTCTTT
TRBJ2-7,16,.,.,TRBV2,CASMGRVGGRGYEQYF,TGTGCCAGCATGGGTCGGGTCGGGGGGCGCGGCTACGAGCAGTACTTC
TRBJ2-3,13,.,TRBD2,TRBV29-1,CSETSGMVDTQYF,TGCAGCGAGACTAGCGGGATGGTAGATACGCAGTATTTT
TRBJ1-5,12,.,TRBD1,TRBV20-1,CSASTGTQPQHF,TGCAGTGCTTCGACAGGGACTCAGCCCCAGCATTTT
TRBJ2-5,11,.,.,TRBV12-3/TRBV12-4,CASSQEGTQYF,TGTGCCAGCAGTCAAGAGGGGACCCAGTACTTC
TRBJ1-5,13,.,.,TRBV4-1,CASSQLYGQPQHF,TGCGCCAGCAGCCAATTATACGGCCAGCCCCAGCATTTT
TRBJ2-7,15,.,TRBD1,TRBV7-6,CASSVGTGDNYEQYF,TGTGCCAGCAGCGTGGGGACAGGGGACAACTACGAGCAGTACTTC
TRBJ1-6,19,.,TRBD1,TRBV20-1,CSARDLDRGGFTYNSPLHF,TGCAGTGCTAGAGATTTGGACAGGGGGGGCTTCACCTATAATTCACCCCTCCACTTT
TRBJ2-5,11,few,.,TRBV6-1,CASSAVETQYF,TGTGCCAGCAGTGCGGTAGAGACCCAGTACTTC
TRBJ1-5,21,.,TRBD1,TRBV7-9,CASSLATKGQELGYSNQPQHF,TGTGCCAGCAGCTTAGCTACCAAGGGACAGGAGCTTGGGTATAGCAATCAGCCCCAGCATTTT